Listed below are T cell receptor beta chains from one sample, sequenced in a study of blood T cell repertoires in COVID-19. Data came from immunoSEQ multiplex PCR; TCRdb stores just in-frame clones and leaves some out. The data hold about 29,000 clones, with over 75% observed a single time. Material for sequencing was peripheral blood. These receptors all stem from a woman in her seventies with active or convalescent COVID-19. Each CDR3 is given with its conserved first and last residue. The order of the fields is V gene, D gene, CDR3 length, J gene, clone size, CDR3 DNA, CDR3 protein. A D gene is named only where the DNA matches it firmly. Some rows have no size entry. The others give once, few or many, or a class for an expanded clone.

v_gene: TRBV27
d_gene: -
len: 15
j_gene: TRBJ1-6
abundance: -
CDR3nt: TGTGCCAGCAGTCCAAATCAACCCACCCGGTCACCCCTCCACTTT
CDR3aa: CASSPNQPTRSPLHF

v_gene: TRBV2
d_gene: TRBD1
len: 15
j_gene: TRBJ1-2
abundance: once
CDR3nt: TGTGCCAGCAGTGAACAGGGCGCACAGGGGTCTGGCTACACCTTC
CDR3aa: CASSEQGAQGSGYTF

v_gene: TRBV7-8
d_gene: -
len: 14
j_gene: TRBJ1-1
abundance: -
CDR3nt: TGTGCCAGCAGCTTATGGCAGATGAACACTGAAGCTTTCTTT
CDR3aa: CASSLWQMNTEAFF

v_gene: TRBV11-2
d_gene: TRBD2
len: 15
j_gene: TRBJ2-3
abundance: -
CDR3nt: TGTGCCAGCAGTCCATTAGCGGGGGGGCCAGATACGCAGTATTTT
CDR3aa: CASSPLAGGPDTQYF

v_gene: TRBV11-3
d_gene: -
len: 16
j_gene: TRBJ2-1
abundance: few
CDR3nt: TGTGCCAGCAGCCCAGGACACGGACAGCCTTACAATGAGCAGTTCTTC
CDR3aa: CASSPGHGQPYNEQFF

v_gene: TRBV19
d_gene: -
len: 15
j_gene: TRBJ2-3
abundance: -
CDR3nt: TGTGCCAGTAGTTTGGGACTTCCCCGCACAGATACGCAGTATTTT
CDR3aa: CASSLGLPRTDTQYF

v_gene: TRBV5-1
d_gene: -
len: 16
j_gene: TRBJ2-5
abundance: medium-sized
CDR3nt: TGCGCCAGCAGCTTGTCCAGCGGAGTGTACCAAGAGACCCAGTACTTC
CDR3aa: CASSLSSGVYQETQYF

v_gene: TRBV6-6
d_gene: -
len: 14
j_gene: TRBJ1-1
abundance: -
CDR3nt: TGTGCCAGCAGTCCGGGGGGTCGGCGCACTGAAGCTTTCTTT
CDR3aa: CASSPGGRRTEAFF

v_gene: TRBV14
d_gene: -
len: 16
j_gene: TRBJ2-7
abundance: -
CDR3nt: TGTGCCAGCAGCCAAGATCGTACAGGGACAAGCTACGAGCAGTACTTC
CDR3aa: CASSQDRTGTSYEQYF

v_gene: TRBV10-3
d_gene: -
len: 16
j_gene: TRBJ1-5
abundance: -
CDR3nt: TGTGCCATCAGTGAGTCAGGGTTGCAGGGTGAACAGCCCCAGCATTTT
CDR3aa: CAISESGLQGEQPQHF

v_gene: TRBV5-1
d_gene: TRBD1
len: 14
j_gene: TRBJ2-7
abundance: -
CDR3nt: TGCGCCAGCAGCCTGAGGGGGCAAGGCTACGAGCAGTACTTC
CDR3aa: CASSLRGQGYEQYF

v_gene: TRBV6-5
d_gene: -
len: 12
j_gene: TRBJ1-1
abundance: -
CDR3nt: TGTGCCACCCACAGGGCGAACACTGAAGCTTTCTTT
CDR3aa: CATHRANTEAFF

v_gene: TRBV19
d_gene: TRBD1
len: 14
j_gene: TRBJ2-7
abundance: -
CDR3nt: TGTGCCAGTAGTATGTGGGGGACAGGCAACGAGCAGTACTTC
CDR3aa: CASSMWGTGNEQYF

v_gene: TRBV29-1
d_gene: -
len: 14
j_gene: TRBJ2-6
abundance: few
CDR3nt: TGCAGCGTTGTACCCCAGTCTGGGGCCAACGTCCTGACTTTC
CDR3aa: CSVVPQSGANVLTF

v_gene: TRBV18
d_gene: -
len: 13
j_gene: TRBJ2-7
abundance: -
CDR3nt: TGTGCCAGCTCAACTACAGGGTCCCACGAGCAGTACTTC
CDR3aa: CASSTTGSHEQYF

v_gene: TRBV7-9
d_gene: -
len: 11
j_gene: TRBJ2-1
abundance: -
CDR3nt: TGTGCCAGCAGCTTAGGGCCCAGGCTGTTCTTC
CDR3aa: CASSLGPRLFF

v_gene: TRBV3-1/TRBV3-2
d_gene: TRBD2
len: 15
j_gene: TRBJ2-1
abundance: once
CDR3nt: TGTGCCAGCAGCCAAGAGGCGCTAGCGGGAGGAGAGCAGTTCTTC
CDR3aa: CASSQEALAGGEQFF

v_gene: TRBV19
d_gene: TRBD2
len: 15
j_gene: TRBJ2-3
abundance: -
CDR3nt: TGTGCCAGTAGTATTTTGGCGGGGGGGACGGATACGCAGTATTTT
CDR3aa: CASSILAGGTDTQYF

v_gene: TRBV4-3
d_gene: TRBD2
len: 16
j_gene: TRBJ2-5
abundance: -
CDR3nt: TGCGCCAGCAGCCAATCTGTTCGGGGGGGGTCGGGGACCCAGTACTTC
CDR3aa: CASSQSVRGGSGTQYF

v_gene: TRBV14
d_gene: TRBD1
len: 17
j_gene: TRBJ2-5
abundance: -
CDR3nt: TGTGCCAGCAGCCGGGGGAAGGGGGCCAAATTCCAAGAGACCCAGTACTTC
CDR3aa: CASSRGKGAKFQETQYF

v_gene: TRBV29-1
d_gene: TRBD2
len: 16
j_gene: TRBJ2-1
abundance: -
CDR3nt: TGCAGCGTGAGGGGCGTCCCTAGCGGGAGTAAGAATGAGCAGTTCTTC
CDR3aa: CSVRGVPSGSKNEQFF

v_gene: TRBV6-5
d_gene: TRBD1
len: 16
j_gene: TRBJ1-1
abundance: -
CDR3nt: TGTGCCAGCAGTTACAGACAGGGGTTAAAGACCACTGAAGCTTTCTTT
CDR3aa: CASSYRQGLKTTEAFF

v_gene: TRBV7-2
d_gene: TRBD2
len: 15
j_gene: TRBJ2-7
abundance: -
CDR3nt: TGTGCCAGCAGCTTAGCGGCGGGAGGGTTATACGAGCAGTACTTC
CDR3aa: CASSLAAGGLYEQYF

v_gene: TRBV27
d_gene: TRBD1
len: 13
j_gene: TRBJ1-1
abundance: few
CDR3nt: TGTGCCAGCTGGGGACAGAAGGTCCCTGAAGCTTTCTTT
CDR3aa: CASWGQKVPEAFF

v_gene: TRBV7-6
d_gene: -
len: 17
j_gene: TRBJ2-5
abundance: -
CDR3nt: TGTGCCAGCAGCTCGCGTCCGGGAAATCGAGACCAAGAGACCCAGTACTTC
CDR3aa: CASSSRPGNRDQETQYF

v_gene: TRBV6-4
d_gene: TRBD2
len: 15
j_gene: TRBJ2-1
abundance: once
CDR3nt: TGTGCCAGCCGGCCAAGGGCTAGCGGCGGCGATGAGCAGTTCTTC
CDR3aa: CASRPRASGGDEQFF

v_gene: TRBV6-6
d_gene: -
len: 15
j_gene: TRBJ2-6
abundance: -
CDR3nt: TGTGCCAGCCAACGAGGGGGGGCTGGGGCCAACGTCCTGACTTTC
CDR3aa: CASQRGGAGANVLTF

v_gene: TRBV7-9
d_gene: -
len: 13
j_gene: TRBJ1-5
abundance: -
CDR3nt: TGTGCCAGCAGCCCCTCAGGGTTACAGCCCCAGCATTTT
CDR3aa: CASSPSGLQPQHF

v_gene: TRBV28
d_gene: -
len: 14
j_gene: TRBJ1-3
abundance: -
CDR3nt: TGTGCCAGCAGTGTTACTTTCTCTGGAAACACCATATATTTT
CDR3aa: CASSVTFSGNTIYF

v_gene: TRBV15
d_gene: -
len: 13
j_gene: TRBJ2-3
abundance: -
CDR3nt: TGTGCCACCAGCAGAGGGTGGGCACTCACGCAGTATTTT
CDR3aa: CATSRGWALTQYF

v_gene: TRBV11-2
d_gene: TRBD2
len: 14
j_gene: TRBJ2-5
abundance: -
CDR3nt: TGTGCCAGCAGCTCTAGCGCTAGCGGGGAGACCCAGTACTTC
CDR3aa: CASSSSASGETQYF

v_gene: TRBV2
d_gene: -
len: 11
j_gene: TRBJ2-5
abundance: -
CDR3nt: TGTGCCAGCGAGGGTGGAGAGACCCAGTACTTC
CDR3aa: CASEGGETQYF

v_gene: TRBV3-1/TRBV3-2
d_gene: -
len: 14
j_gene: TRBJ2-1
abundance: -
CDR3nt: TGTGCCAGCAGCCAAGCCCGCGCAAAGAATGAGCAGTTCTTC
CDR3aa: CASSQARAKNEQFF

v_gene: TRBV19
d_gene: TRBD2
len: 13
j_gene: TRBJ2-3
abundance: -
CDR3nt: TGTGCCAGCCAAAAACCGGGAGGAGATACGCAGTATTTT
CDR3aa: CASQKPGGDTQYF

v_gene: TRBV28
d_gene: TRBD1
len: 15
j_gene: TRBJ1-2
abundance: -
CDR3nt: TGTGCCAGCAGTTTATCCCTCGGACAGGGCTATGGCTACACCTTC
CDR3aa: CASSLSLGQGYGYTF

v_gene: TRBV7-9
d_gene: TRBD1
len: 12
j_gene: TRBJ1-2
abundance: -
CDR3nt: TGTGCCAGCAGCTTGAGGACAGGGGAAACCACCTTC
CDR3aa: CASSLRTGETTF

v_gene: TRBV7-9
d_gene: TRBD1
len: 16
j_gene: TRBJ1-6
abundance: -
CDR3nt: TGTGCCAGCAGCGCCACGGCCGGGACAGTCAATTCACCCCTCCACTTT
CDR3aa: CASSATAGTVNSPLHF

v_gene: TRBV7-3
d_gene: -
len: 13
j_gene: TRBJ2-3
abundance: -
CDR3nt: TGTGCCAGCAGCTCAGATATGGCAGATACGCAGTATTTT
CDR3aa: CASSSDMADTQYF

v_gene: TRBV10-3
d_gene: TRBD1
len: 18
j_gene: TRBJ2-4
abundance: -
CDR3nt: TGTGCCATCAGTGACCCACCTCAGGGGGTTTTGGTCAAAAACATTCAGTACTTC
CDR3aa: CAISDPPQGVLVKNIQYF

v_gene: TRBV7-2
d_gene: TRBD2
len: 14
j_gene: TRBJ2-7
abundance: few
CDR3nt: TGTGCCAGCAGCCGGGACCCTTCTAGCGGCGAGCAGTACTTC
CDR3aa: CASSRDPSSGEQYF

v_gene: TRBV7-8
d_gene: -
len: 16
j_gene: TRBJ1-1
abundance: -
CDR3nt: TGTGCCAGCAGCTCTAGTTGGGGCGGGACCCTGGTGGCAGCTTTCTTT
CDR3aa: CASSSSWGGTLVAAFF

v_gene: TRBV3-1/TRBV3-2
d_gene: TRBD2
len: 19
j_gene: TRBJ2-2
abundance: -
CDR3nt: TGTGCCAGCAGCCTTGTCGGGGCTAGCGGGGGGACGAACACCGGGGAGCTGTTTTTT
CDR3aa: CASSLVGASGGTNTGELFF

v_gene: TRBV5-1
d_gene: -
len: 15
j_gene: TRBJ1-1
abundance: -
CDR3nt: TGCGCCAGCAGCCCCGGACACATTATGAACACTGAAGCTTTCTTT
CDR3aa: CASSPGHIMNTEAFF

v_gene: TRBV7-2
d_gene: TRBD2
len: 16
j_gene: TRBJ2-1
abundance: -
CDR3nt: TGTGCCAGCAGCTTAGATGCTAGCGGGACCTACAATGAGCAGTTCTTC
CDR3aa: CASSLDASGTYNEQFF

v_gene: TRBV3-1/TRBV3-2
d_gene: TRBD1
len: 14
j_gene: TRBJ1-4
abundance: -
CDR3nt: TGTGCCAGCAGCCCGGACAGGGATGGTGAAAAACTGTTTTTT
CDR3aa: CASSPDRDGEKLFF

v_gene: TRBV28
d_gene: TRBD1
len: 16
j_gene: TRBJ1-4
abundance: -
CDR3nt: TGTGCCAGCCGAGCCGGGACAGTGGGAATTAATGAAAAACTGTTTTTT
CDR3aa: CASRAGTVGINEKLFF

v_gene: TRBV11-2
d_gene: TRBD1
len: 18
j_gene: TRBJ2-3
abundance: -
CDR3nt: TGTGCCAGCAGACCACGAGGGACAGGGACGTTGGGGACAGATACGCAGTATTTT
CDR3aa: CASRPRGTGTLGTDTQYF

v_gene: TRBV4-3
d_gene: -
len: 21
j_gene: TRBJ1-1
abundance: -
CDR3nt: TGCGCCAGCAGCCAAGAGATCCCCACACCCAGGGGATACGGCAGAGGCACTGAAGCTTTCTTT
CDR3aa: CASSQEIPTPRGYGRGTEAFF

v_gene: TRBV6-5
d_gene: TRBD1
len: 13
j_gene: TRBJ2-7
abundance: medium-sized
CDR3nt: TGTGCCAGCAGTCGGGACAGGGATCTCGAGCAGTACTTC
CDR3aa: CASSRDRDLEQYF

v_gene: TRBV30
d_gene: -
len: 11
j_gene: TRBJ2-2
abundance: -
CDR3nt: TGTGCCTGGAAACAGGGCGGGGAGCTGTTTTTT
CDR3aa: CAWKQGGELFF

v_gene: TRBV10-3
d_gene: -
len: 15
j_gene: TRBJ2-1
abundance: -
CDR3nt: TGTGCCATCAGGCGGGGCCAGGCCCCCACGGATGAGCAGTTCTTC
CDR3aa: CAIRRGQAPTDEQFF

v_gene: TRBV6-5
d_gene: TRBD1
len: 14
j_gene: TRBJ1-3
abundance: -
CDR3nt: TGTGCCAGCAGTCCCGGACAGGCTGGATACACCATATATTTT
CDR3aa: CASSPGQAGYTIYF

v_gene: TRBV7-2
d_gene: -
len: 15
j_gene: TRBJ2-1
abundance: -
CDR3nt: TGTGCCAGCAGCTTAGCGCCGGGATCTTACAATGAGCAGTTCTTC
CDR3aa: CASSLAPGSYNEQFF

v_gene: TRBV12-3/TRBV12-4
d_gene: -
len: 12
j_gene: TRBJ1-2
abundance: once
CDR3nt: TGTGCCAGCTCGAGGGAGAAATATGGCTACACCTTC
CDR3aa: CASSREKYGYTF

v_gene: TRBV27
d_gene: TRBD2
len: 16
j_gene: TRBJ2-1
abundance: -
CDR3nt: TGTGCCAGCAGTTTTCAAGCGGGAGGGCAATACAATGAGCAGTTCTTC
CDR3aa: CASSFQAGGQYNEQFF